The sequence of this T cell receptor (beta chain) was determined in a study of blood T cells in healthy people across ages. Primers used in a second PCR of about 6 to 11 cycles were a sample-barcoded 5' primer and a J-beta primer mix. Researchers report that a template-switch adaptor with 12 random nucleotides tagged each cDNA molecule. One entry per CDR3 protein, called by TCRdb with MiXCR from the 5' RACE reads. The table lists some 940,000 distinct CDR3 sequences, about 27% of them singletons. In germline, CDR1 is MNHEY, CDR2 SVGAGI. V dropped 0 bases and J dropped 9; count of bases not matched to a gene: 9. CDR3 length: 16 residues. These data were likewise used in another study, on T cells of mothers and their children.

This chain connects TRBV6-5 to TRBJ2-2, with 8 bases identical to TRBD1. This TCR derives from a woman between 40 and 50 years old in good health. The source material was blood. CDR3 bases: TGTGCCAGCAGTTACTCGACGACAGGGGTTAGCAGGGAGCTGTTTTTT. As protein: CASSYSTTGVSRELFF.